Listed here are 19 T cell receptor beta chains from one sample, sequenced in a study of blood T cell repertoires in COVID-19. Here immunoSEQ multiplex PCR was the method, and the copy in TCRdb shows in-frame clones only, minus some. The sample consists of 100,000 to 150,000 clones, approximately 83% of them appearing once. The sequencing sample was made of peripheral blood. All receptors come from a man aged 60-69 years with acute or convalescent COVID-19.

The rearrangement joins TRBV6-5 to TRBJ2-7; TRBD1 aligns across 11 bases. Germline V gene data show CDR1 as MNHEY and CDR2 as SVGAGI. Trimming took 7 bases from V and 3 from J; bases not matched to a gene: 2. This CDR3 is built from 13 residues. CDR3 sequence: CASTGTGGYEQYF. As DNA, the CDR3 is TGTGCCAGCACCGGGACAGGGGGCTACGAGCAGTACTTC.

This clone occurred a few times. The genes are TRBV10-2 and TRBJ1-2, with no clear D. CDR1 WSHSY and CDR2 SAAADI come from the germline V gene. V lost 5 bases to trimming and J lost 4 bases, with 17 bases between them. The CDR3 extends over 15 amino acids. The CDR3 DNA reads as TGCGCCAGCAGTCCTCTGGACTTTGAGACCTATGGCTACACCTTC. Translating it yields CASSPLDFETYGYTF.

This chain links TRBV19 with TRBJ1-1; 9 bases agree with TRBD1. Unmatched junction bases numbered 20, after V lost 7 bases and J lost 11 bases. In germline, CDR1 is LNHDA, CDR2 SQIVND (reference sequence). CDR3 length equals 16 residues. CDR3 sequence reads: CASNLQIGTGNLGAFF. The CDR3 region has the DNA TGTGCCAGTAACTTACAGATCGGGACAGGGAATCTAGGGGCTTTCTTT.

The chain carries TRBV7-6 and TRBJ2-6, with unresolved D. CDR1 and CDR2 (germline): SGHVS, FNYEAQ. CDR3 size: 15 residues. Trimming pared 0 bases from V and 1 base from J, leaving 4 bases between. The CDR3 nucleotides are TGTGCCAGCAGCTTAGCCGGGTCTGGGGCCAACGTCCTGACTTTC. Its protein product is CASSLAGSGANVLTF.

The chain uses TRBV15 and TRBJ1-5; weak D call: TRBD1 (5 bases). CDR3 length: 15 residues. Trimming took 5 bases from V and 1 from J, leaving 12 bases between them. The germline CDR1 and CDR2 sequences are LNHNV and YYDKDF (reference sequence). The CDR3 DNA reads TGTGCCACCAGCGGGGGGTATGGGAGCAATCAGCCCCAGCATTTT. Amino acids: CATSGGYGSNQPQHF.

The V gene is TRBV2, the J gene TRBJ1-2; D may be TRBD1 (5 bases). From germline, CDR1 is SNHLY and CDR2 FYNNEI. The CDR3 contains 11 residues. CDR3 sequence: CATGSIYGYTF. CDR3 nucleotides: TGTGCTACAGGCTCCATCTATGGCTACACCTTC.

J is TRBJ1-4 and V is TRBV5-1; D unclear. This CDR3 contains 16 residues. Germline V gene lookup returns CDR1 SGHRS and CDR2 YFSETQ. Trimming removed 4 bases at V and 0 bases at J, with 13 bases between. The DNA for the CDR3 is TGCGCCAGCAGCCCCAGGACGGGAGCAACTAATGAAAAACTGTTTTTT. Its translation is CASSPRTGATNEKLFF.

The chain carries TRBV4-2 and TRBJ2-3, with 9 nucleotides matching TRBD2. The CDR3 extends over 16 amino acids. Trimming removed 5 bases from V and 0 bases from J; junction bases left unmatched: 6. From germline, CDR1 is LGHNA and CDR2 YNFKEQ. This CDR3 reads CASSDASGASTDTQYF. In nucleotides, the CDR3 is TGTGCCAGCAGCGATGCTAGCGGGGCCAGCACAGATACGCAGTATTTT.

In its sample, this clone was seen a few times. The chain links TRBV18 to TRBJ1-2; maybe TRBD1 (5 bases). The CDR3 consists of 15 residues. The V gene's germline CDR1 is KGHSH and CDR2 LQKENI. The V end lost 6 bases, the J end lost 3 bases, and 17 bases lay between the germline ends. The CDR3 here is CASSRGGRADYGYTF. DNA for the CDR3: TGTGCCAGCTCGCGCGGGGGAAGGGCAGACTATGGCTACACCTTC.

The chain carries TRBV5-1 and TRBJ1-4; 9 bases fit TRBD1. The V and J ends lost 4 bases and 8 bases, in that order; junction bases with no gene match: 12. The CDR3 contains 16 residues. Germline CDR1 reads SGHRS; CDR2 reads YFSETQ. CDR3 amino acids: CASSRSGQGRSEKLFF. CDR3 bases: TGCGCCAGCAGCAGGAGCGGACAGGGGAGGAGCGAAAAACTGTTTTTT.

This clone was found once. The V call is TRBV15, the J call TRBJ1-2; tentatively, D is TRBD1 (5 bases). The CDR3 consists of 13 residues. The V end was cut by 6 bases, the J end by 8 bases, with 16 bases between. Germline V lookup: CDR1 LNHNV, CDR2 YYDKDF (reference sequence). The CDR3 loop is CATSLRGQRGYTF. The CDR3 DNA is TGTGCCACCAGTTTGCGGGGCCAACGGGGCTACACCTTC.

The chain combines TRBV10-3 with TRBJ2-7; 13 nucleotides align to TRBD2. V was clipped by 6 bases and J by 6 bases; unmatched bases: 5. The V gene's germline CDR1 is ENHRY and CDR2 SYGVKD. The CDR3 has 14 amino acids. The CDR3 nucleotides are TGTGCCATCAGCTCCGGGACTAGCGGGACCGAGCAGTACTTC. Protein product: CAISSGTSGTEQYF.

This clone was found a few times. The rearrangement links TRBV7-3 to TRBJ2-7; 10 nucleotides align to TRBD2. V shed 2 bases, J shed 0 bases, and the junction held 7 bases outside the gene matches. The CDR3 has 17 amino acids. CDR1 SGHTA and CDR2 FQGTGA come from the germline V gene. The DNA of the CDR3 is TGTGCCAGCAGCTTAGGCCCGGGACTAGCGAACTCCTACGAGCAGTACTTC. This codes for CASSLGPGLANSYEQYF.

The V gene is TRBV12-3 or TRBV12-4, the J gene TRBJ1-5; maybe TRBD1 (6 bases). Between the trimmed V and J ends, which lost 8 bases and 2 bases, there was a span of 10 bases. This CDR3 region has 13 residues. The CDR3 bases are TGTGCCAGCCAGGGGAATGGCAATCAGCCCCAGCATTTT. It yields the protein CASQGNGNQPQHF.

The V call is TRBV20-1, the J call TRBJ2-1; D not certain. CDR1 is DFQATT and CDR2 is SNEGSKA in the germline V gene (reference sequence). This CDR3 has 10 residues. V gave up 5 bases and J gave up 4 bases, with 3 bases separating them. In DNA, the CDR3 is TGCAGTGCTCTATACAATGAGCAGTTCTTC. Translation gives CSALYNEQFF.

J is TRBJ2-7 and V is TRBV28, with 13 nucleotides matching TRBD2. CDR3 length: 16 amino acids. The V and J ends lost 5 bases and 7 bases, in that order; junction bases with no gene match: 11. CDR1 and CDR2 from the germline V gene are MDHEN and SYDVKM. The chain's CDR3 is CASSPAGTSGTLEQYF. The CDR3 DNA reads TGTGCCAGCAGTCCCGCCGGGACTAGCGGGACACTTGAGCAGTACTTC.

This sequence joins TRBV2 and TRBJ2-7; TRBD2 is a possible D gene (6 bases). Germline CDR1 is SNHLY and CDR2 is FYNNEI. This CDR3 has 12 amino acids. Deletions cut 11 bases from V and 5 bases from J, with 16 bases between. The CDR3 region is CAGHRGTHEQYF. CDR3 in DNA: TGTGCCGGCCACCGGGGGACCCACGAGCAGTACTTC.

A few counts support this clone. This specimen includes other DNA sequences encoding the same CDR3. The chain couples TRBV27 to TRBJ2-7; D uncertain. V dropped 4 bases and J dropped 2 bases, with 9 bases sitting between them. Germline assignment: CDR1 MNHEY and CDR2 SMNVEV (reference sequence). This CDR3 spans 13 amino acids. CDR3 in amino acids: CASSSIGAYEQYF. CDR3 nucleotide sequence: TGTGCCAGCAGTTCTATCGGAGCCTACGAGCAGTACTTC.

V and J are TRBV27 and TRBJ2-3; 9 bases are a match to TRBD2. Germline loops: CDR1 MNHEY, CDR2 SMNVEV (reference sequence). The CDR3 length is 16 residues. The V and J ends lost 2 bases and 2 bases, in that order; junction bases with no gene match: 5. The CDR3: CASSLGAGGVTDTQYF. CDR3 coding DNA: TGTGCCAGCAGTTTAGGGGCGGGAGGGGTCACAGATACGCAGTATTTT.